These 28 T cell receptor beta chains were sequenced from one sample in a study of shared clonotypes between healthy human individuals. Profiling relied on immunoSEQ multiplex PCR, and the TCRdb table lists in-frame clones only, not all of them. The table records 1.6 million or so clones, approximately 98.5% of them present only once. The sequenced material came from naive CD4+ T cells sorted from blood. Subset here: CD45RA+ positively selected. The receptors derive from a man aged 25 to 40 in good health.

The CDR3 protein is CASSPPPGTQYF. CDR3 DNA sequence: TGCGCCAGCAGCCCACCACCGGGGACCCAGTACTTC. The J gene is TRBJ2-5, the V gene TRBV5-1; D uncertain. The CDR3 covers 12 residues. Per the germline V gene, CDR1 is SGHRS and CDR2 is YFSETQ. V shed 4 bases and J shed 7 bases, with 11 bases lying between them. The whole variable domain, filled in from reference TRBV5-1 and TRBJ2-5, reads KAGVTQTPRYLIKTRGQQVTLSCSPISGHRSVSWYQQTPGQGLQFLFEYFSETQRNKGNFPGRFSGRQFSNSRSEMNVSTLELGDSALYLCASSPPPGTQYFGPGTRLLVL.

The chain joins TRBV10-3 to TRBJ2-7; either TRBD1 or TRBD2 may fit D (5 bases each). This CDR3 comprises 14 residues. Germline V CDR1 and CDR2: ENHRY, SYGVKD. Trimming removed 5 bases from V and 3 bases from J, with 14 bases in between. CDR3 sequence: CAISLRDGDYEQYF. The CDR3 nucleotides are TGTGCCATCAGTCTCCGGGACGGAGACTACGAGCAGTACTTC.

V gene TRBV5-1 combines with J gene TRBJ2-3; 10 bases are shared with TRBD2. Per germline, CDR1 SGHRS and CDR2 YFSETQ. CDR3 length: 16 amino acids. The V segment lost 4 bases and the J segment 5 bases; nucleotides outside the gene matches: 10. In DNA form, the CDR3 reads TGCGCCAGCAGCCCCCCTCTAGCGGGAGTAGTAGATACGCAGTATTTT. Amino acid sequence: CASSPPLAGVVDTQYF.

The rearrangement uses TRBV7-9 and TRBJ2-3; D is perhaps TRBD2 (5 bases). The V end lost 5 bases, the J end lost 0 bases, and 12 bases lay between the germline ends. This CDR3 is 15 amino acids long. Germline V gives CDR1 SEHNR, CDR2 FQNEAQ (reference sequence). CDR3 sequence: CASSAEGTSTDTQYF. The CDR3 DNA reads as TGTGCCAGCAGCGCCGAGGGAACTAGCACAGATACGCAGTATTTT.

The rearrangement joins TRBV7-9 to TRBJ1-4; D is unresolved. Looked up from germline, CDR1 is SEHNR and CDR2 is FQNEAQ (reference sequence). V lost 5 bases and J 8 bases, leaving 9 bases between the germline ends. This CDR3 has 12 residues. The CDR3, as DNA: TGTGCCAGCAGCCGTCCGGAGGAAAAACTGTTTTTT. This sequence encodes CASSRPEEKLFF.

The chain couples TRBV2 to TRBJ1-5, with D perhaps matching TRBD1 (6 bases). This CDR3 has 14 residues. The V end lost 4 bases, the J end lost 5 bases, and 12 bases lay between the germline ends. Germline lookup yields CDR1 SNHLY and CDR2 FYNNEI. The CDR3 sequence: CASSATGFYQPQHF. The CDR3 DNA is TGTGCCAGCAGTGCGACAGGATTCTATCAGCCCCAGCATTTT.

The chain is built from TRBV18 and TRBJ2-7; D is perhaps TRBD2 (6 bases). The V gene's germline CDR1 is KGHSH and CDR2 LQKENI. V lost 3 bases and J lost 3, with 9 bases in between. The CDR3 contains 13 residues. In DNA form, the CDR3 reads TGTGCCAGCTCACCTGGGGGGTACTACGAGCAGTACTTC. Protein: CASSPGGYYEQYF.

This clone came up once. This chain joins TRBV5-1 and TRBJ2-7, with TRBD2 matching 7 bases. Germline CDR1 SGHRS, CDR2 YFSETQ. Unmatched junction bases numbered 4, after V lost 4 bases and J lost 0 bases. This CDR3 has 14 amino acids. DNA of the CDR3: TGCGCCAGCAGCACTAGCGCCACCTCCTACGAGCAGTACTTC. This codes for CASSTSATSYEQYF.

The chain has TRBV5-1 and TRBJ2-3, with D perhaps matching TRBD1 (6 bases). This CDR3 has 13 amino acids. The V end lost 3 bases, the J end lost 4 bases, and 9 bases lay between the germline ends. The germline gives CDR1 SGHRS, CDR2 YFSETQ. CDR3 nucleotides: TGCGCCAGCAGCTATACAGGGTCAGATACGCAGTATTTT. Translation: CASSYTGSDTQYF.

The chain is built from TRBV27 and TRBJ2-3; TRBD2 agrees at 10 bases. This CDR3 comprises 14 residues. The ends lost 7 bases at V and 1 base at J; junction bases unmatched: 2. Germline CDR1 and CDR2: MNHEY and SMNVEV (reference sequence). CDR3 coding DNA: TGTGCCAGCACCGGACTAGCGGGCACAGATACGCAGTATTTT. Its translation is CASTGLAGTDTQYF.

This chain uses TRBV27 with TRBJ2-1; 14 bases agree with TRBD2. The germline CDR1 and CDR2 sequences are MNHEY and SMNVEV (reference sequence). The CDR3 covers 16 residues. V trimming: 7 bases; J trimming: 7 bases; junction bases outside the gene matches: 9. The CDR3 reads CASTAMTSGRGNEQFF. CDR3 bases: TGTGCCAGCACGGCGATGACTAGCGGGAGGGGGAATGAGCAGTTCTTC.

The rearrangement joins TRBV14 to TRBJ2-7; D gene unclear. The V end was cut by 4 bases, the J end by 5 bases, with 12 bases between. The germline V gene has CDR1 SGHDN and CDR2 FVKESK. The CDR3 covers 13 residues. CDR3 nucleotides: TGTGCCAGCAGCCTATTTAATGGTCACGAGCAGTACTTC. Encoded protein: CASSLFNGHEQYF.

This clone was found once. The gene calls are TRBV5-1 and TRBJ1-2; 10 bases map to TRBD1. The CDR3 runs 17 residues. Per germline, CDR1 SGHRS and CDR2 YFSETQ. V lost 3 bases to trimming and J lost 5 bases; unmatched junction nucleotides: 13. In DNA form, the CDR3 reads TGCGCCAGCAGCTCAACACCGCCCGGGACAGGGGCTTATGGCTACACCTTC. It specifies CASSSTPPGTGAYGYTF.

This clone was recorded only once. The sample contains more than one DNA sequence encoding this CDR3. CDR3 protein: CASSPTGDEQFF. Written as DNA, the CDR3 is TGTGCCAGCTCACCGACAGGGGATGAGCAGTTCTTC. The J gene is TRBJ2-1, the V gene TRBV18; TRBD1 aligns across 8 bases. Germline trimming cut 3 bases from V and 8 bases from J; bases unmatched to any gene: 0. CDR3 size: 12 residues. CDR1 and CDR2 (germline): KGHSH, LQKENI.

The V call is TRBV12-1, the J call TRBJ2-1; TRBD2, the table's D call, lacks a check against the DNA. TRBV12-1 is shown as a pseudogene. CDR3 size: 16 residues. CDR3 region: CASSAREREAYNEQFF. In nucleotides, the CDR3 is TGTGCCAGCAGCGCTCGGGAGAGGGAGGCATACAATGAGCAGTTCTTC.

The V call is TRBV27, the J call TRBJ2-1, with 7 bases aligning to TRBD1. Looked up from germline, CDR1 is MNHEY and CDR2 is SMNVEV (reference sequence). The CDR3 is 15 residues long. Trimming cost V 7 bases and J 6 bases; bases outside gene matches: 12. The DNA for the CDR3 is TGTGCCAGCACCCGAGGGGGCCCCCCTAGCAATGAGCAGTTCTTC. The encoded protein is CASTRGGPPSNEQFF.

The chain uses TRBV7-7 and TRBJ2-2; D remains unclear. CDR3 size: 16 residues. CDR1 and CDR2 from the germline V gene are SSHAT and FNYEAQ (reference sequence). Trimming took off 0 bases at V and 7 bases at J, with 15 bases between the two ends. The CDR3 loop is CASSLASEGSHGELFF. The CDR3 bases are TGTGCCAGCAGCTTAGCAAGTGAAGGGTCTCACGGGGAGCTGTTTTTT.

This CDR3 is CAISDPLQGAGGYTF. The CDR3 DNA follows: TGTGCCATCAGTGACCCATTACAGGGGGCTGGTGGCTACACCTTC. The genes are TRBV10-3 and TRBJ1-2, with TRBD1 matching 9 bases. With V trimmed by 3 bases and J by 7 bases, 9 bases remained unmatched. In germline, CDR1 is ENHRY, CDR2 SYGVKD. There are 15 residues in the CDR3.

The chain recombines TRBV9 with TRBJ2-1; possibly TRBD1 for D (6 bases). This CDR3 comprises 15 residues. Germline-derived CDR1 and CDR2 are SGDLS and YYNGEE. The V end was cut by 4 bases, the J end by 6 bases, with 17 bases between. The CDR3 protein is CASSPRAWGLNEQFF. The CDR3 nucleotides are TGTGCCAGCAGCCCGCGGGCCTGGGGGCTCAATGAGCAGTTCTTC.

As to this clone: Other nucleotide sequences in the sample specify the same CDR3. The CDR3 DNA follows: TGTGCCAGCAGCTTGACCCTCTACGAGCAGTACTTC. As protein: CASSLTLYEQYF. This rearrangement joins TRBV5-6 to TRBJ2-7; no clear D gene. The V end lost 1 base, the J end lost 3 bases, and 5 bases lay between the germline ends. The CDR3 runs 12 residues. Germline V gene sequence: CDR1 SGHDT, CDR2 YYEEEE.

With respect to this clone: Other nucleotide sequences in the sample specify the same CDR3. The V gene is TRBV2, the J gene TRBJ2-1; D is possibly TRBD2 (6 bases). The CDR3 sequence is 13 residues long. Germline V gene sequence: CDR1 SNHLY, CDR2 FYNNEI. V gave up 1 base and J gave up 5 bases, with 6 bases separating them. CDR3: CASSEGEDNEQFF. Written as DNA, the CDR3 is TGTGCCAGCAGTGAAGGGGAGGACAATGAGCAGTTCTTC.

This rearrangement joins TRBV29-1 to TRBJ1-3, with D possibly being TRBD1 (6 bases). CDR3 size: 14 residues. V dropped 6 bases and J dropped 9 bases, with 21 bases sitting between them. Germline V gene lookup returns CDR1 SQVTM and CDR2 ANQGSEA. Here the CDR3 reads CSVRPSGVVSTIYF. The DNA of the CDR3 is TGCAGCGTGAGACCCTCAGGGGTTGTTAGCACCATATATTTT.

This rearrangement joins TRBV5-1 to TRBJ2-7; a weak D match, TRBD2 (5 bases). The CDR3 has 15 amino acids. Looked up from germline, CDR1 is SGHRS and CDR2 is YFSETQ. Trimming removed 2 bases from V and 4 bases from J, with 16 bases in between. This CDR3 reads CASSFPGMDVYEQYF. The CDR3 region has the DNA TGCGCCAGCAGCTTCCCCGGGATGGACGTATACGAGCAGTACTTC.

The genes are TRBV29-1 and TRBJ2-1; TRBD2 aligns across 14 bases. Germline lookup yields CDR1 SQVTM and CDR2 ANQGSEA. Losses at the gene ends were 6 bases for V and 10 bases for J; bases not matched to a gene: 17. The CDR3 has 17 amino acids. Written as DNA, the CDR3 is TGCAGCGTCGTAGGACTAGCGGGAGGCCCCGTTAGGGGGGAGCAGTTCTTC. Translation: CSVVGLAGGPVRGEQFF.

The CDR3 bases are TGTGCCAGCAGCCGAAGGGGGAGGGCCGTGGAGCAGTTCTTC. This gives the protein CASSRRGRAVEQFF. The chain is built from TRBV7-8 and TRBJ2-1; D is possibly TRBD2 (7 bases). The CDR3 runs 14 residues. Looked up from germline, CDR1 is SGHVS and CDR2 is FQNEAQ. V was clipped by 5 bases and J by 10 bases, with 18 bases between them.

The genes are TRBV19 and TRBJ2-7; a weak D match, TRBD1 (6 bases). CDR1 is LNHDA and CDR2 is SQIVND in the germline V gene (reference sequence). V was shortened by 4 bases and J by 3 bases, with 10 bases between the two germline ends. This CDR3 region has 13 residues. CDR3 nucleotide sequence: TGTGCCAGTAGTACCGACAGGAACTACGAGCAGTACTTC. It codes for CASSTDRNYEQYF.

CDR3: CASSAGLPGPTQYF. In DNA, the CDR3 is TGTGCCAGCAGTGCGGGACTGCCGGGGCCGACCCAGTACTTC. This chain links TRBV2 with TRBJ2-5; tentative D call: TRBD2 (6 bases). The CDR3 runs 14 residues. V shed 4 bases and J shed 7 bases, with 16 bases lying between them. In germline, CDR1 is SNHLY, CDR2 FYNNEI.

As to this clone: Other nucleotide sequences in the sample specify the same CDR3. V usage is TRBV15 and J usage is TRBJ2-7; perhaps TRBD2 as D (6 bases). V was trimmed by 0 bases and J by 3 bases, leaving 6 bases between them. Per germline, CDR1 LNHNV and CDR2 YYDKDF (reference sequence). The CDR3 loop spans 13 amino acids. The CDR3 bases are TGTGCCACCAGCAGAGAGGAGGGCTACGAGCAGTACTTC. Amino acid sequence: CATSREEGYEQYF.